This T cell receptor (beta chain) was captured by sequencing in a study of blood T cell repertoires in COVID-19. The CDR3 consists of 13 residues. Germline V CDR1 and CDR2: SGDLS, YYNGEE. The V gene end was trimmed by 2 bases and the J gene end by 5 bases; junction bases not matched to a gene: 1. Clones were read by immunoSEQ multiplex PCR, and TCRdb kept only the in-frame ones, dropping some. In the table there are about 310,000 clones, 80% to 90% of which are singletons. This TCR came from a woman between 45 and 65 years old who had recovered from COVID-19. The specimen sequenced was peripheral blood. J is TRBJ2-7 and V is TRBV9; TRBD1 matches at 10 bases. The CDR3 nucleotides read TGTGCCAGCAGCGTGGGGACAGGGGACGAGCAGTACTTC. Amino acids: CASSVGTGDEQYF.